The 20 T cell receptor beta chains below come from one sample, sequenced in a study of T cell changes during pregnancy in multiple sclerosis. Produced via immunoSEQ multiplex PCR; TCRdb's table is partial and in-frame only. The table has approximately 23,000 clones, more than 85% seen once. The sample consisted of CD8+ T cells from peripheral blood mononuclear cells, taken in the first trimester of pregnancy. The receptor set was obtained from a female donor with multiple sclerosis, enrolled in a pregnancy study.

The chain uses TRBV11-2 and TRBJ2-7; D remains unclear. Germline V lookup: CDR1 SGHAT, CDR2 FQNNGV. The V end lost 0 bases, the J end lost 4 bases, and 13 bases lay between the germline ends. The length of the CDR3 is 15 residues. The CDR3 spells CASSLDPGSTYEQYF. In DNA form, the CDR3 reads TGTGCCAGCAGCTTAGACCCCGGCTCGACTTACGAGCAGTACTTC.

The chain carries TRBV7-3 and TRBJ2-2; 7 nucleotides match TRBD2. This CDR3 has 16 residues. The V segment lost 3 bases and the J segment 1 base; nucleotides outside the gene matches: 5. Looked up from germline, CDR1 is SGHTA and CDR2 is FQGTGA. The CDR3 region has the DNA TGTGCCAGCAGCTTCCGGGGAGGGTTGAACACCGGGGAGCTGTTTTTT. Translation: CASSFRGGLNTGELFF.

Here the CDR3 DNA reads TGTGCCAGCAGTTACCCCTCGTACGAGCAGTACTTC. It specifies CASSYPSYEQYF. The genes are TRBV6-5 and TRBJ2-7; no definite D call. V was shortened by 2 bases and J by 4 bases, with 6 bases between the two germline ends. The CDR3 loop spans 12 amino acids. CDR1 and CDR2 from the germline V gene are MNHEY and SVGAGI.

The CDR3 nucleotides are TGCGCCAGCAGCCAAGAAACCGGGAGGGCCGTTGGGGCCAACGTCCTGACTTTC. Residues: CASSQETGRAVGANVLTF. This sequence joins TRBV4-3 and TRBJ2-6, with 8 nucleotides matching TRBD2. This CDR3 is 18 amino acids long. V gave up 0 bases and J gave up 3 bases; unmatched junction bases: 7. Per the germline V gene, CDR1 is LGHNA and CDR2 is YSLEER.

The chain uses TRBV5-6 and TRBJ1-5; no clear D gene. The CDR3 length is 12 residues. Germline-derived CDR1 and CDR2 are SGHDT and YYEEEE. The V end was cut by 5 bases, the J end by 2 bases, with 5 bases between. The CDR3: CASSRGNQPQHF. The DNA of the CDR3 is TGTGCCAGCAGTCGGGGCAATCAGCCCCAGCATTTT.

This clone appeared a single time. This chain links TRBV7-9 with TRBJ2-2; TRBD2 agrees at 14 bases. Germline CDR1 SEHNR, CDR2 FQNEAQ (reference sequence). The CDR3 spans 19 residues. J gave up 8 bases and V 5 bases, and 16 bases lay outside the gene matches. The chain's CDR3 is CASSGTGTSGSLFIGELFF. DNA for the CDR3: TGTGCCAGCAGCGGAACCGGGACTAGCGGGAGTCTGTTTATAGGGGAGCTGTTTTTT.

This clone appeared once. This chain connects TRBV13 to TRBJ2-5; the D gene is possibly TRBD2 (7 bases). Trimming removed 1 base at V and 0 bases at J, with 24 bases between. The CDR3 has 20 amino acids. Germline V gene sequence: CDR1 PRHDT, CDR2 FYEKMQ (reference sequence). The CDR3 nucleotides read TGTGCCAGCAGCTTAGTCCCGATTCGGGGGGCGCCACCCGACCAAGAGACCCAGTACTTC. Protein sequence: CASSLVPIRGAPPDQETQYF.

The genes are TRBV7-6 and TRBJ2-7; TRBD2 aligns across 8 bases. V gave up 8 bases and J gave up 7 bases; unmatched junction bases: 4. The CDR3 has 11 amino acids. Per germline, CDR1 SGHVS and CDR2 FNYEAQ. For the CDR3, the DNA is TGTGCCAGCGAGCGGGAGAGGGAGCAGTACTTC. It encodes CASEREREQYF.

V usage is TRBV19 and J usage is TRBJ1-2; the D gene is possibly TRBD1 (6 bases). Trimming removed 6 bases at V and 5 bases at J, with 16 bases between. Germline V lookup: CDR1 LNHDA, CDR2 SQIVND (reference sequence). The CDR3 is 14 residues long. DNA of the CDR3: TGTGCCAGTAGACCGGGACAATATTCTTATGGCTACACCTTC. This gives the protein CASRPGQYSYGYTF.

The V and J genes are TRBV6-1 and TRBJ1-5, with D perhaps matching TRBD1 (6 bases). Germline V lookup: CDR1 MNHNS, CDR2 SASEGT. The CDR3 is 17 amino acids. Trimming shortened V by 1 base and J by 0 bases, and 13 bases separated the two germline ends. The CDR3 sequence: CASSEGGEGGSNQPQHF. The CDR3 DNA reads as TGTGCCAGCAGTGAAGGCGGTGAAGGGGGTAGCAATCAGCCCCAGCATTTT.

There are a few counts of this clone. V usage is TRBV6-4 and J usage is TRBJ2-3; D gene uncertain. Germline values: CDR1 MRHNA, CDR2 SNTAGT. The V end was cut by 4 bases, the J end by 2 bases, with 10 bases between. The CDR3 runs to 14 residues. CDR3 in DNA: TGTGCCAGCAGTGGAGGCCGAGACACAGATACGCAGTATTTT. This encodes CASSGGRDTDTQYF.

The genes are TRBV9 and TRBJ2-1; 14 bases are a match to TRBD2. Germline values: CDR1 SGDLS, CDR2 YYNGEE. There are 17 residues in the CDR3. The junction had 7 bases not matched to a gene; V was cut back by 4 bases and J by 4 bases. The CDR3 DNA reads as TGTGCCAGCAGCCCCGGGACTAGCGGGAGTGTATACAATGAGCAGTTCTTC. This encodes CASSPGTSGSVYNEQFF.

The chain carries TRBV5-4 and TRBJ2-7; 7 bases agree with TRBD1. The CDR3 spans 14 residues. From germline, CDR1 is SGHNT and CDR2 YYREEE (reference sequence). Losses at the gene ends were 0 bases for V and 0 bases for J; bases not matched to a gene: 0. CDR3 DNA sequence: TGTGCCAGCAGCTTGGACAGGGGCTCCTACGAGCAGTACTTC. Its translation: CASSLDRGSYEQYF.

The V call is TRBV14, the J call TRBJ2-7; 7 bases agree with TRBD1. V lost 2 bases, J lost 3 bases, and 7 bases stayed unmatched. There are 15 residues in the CDR3. Germline V gene lookup returns CDR1 SGHDN and CDR2 FVKESK. The CDR3 bases are TGTGCCAGCAGCCAATTACAGGGGACCAACTACGAGCAGTACTTC. This gives the protein CASSQLQGTNYEQYF.

This chain connects TRBV5-1 to TRBJ1-1; D perhaps matches TRBD1 (6 bases). This CDR3 has 15 amino acids. V dropped 6 bases and J dropped 1 base, with 16 bases sitting between them. Germline V gene lookup returns CDR1 SGHRS and CDR2 YFSETQ. CDR3 amino acids: CASTPVGAGNTEAFF. The CDR3 DNA follows: TGCGCCAGCACTCCAGTGGGGGCAGGGAACACTGAAGCTTTCTTT.

The V gene is TRBV30, the J gene TRBJ1-2; weak D call: TRBD1 (5 bases). The germline V gene encodes CDR1 GTSNPN and CDR2 SVGIG (reference sequence). The V end was cut by 0 bases, the J end by 6 bases, with 11 bases between. The CDR3 sequence is 13 residues long. As DNA, the CDR3 is TGTGCCTGGAGTGTAGAGGCAGGGAATGGCTACACCTTC. Translating gives CAWSVEAGNGYTF.

The chain carries TRBV15 and TRBJ2-7; D perhaps matches TRBD2 (6 bases). The length of the CDR3 is 14 residues. Germline V lookup: CDR1 LNHNV, CDR2 YYDKDF (reference sequence). V was cut by 2 bases and J by 5 bases, with 13 bases left in between. CDR3 sequence: CATSRKRGINEQYF. The CDR3 nucleotides read TGTGCCACCAGCAGAAAACGCGGGATCAACGAGCAGTACTTC. The complete variable domain, with remaining parts taken from reference TRBV15 and TRBJ2-7, reads DAMVIQNPRYQVTQFGKPVTLSCSQTLNHNVMYWYQQKSSQAPKLLFHYYDKDFNNEADTPDNFQSRRPNTSFCFLDIRSPGLGDTAMYLCATSRKRGINEQYFGPGTRLTVT.

The chain recombines TRBV7-9 with TRBJ1-3, with TRBD1 as a possible D gene (6 bases). The CDR3 spans 16 residues. Trimming took off 1 base at V and 2 bases at J, with 12 bases between the two ends. Germline V CDR1 and CDR2: SEHNR, FQNEAQ (reference sequence). The CDR3 DNA reads TGTGCCAGCAGCTTAGTTGCGGACAGAACTGGAAACACCATATATTTT. This translates into CASSLVADRTGNTIYF.

The V gene is TRBV6-6, the J gene TRBJ2-3; D not certain. The CDR3 is 12 residues long. V shed 8 bases and J shed 2 bases, with 8 bases lying between them. Germline-derived CDR1 and CDR2 are MNHNY and SVGAGI (reference sequence). CDR3 nucleotide sequence: TGTGCCAGCGGGCGACCCACAGATACGCAGTATTTT. Its protein is CASGRPTDTQYF.

The chain combines TRBV11-3 with TRBJ2-7, with a tentative D call TRBD2 (5 bases). CDR1 is SGHNT, CDR2 YENEEA, per germline. CDR3 length: 15 residues. V was shortened by 0 bases and J by 3 bases, with 12 bases between the two germline ends. CDR3 protein: CASSLDWTVDYEQYF. For the CDR3, the DNA is TGTGCCAGCAGCTTAGATTGGACTGTAGACTACGAGCAGTACTTC.